Following are 9 T cell receptor beta chains from one sample sequenced in a study of T cell responses to AZD1222 COVID-19 vaccine. Measured with immunoSEQ multiplex PCR; TCRdb has only the in-frame clones, and not every one. The table shows 85,000 or so clones, with 70% to 90% occurring only once. Sequenced material: peripheral blood, taken 28 days after the second AZD1222 dose. The receptors come from an adult who received the AZD1222 COVID-19 vaccine.

The rearrangement joins TRBV28 to TRBJ2-7; possibly TRBD1 for D (5 bases). V dropped 3 bases and J dropped 10 bases, with 7 bases sitting between them. Germline lookup yields CDR1 MDHEN and CDR2 SYDVKM. There are 10 residues in the CDR3. The CDR3 loop reads CASSFGHQYF. CDR3 coding DNA: TGTGCCAGCAGTTTCGGACATCAGTACTTC.

J is TRBJ2-2 and V is TRBV9; D is possibly TRBD1 or TRBD2 (5 bases each). Germline V lookup: CDR1 SGDLS, CDR2 YYNGEE. The V end was cut by 0 bases, the J end by 2 bases, with 14 bases between. CDR3 length equals 17 residues. CDR3 in DNA: TGTGCCAGCAGCGTAGCTACGGGGCTTATAAACACCGGGGAGCTGTTTTTT. Residues: CASSVATGLINTGELFF. Full variable domain (outside the CDR3, taken from reference TRBV9 and TRBJ2-2): DSGVTQTPKHLITATGQRVTLRCSPRSGDLSVYWYQQSLDQGLQFLIQYYNGEERAKGNILERFSAQQFPDLHSELNLSSLELGDSALYFCASSVATGLINTGELFFGEGSRLTVL.

This clone was counted only a few times. The gene calls are TRBV5-1 and TRBJ1-1; D is perhaps TRBD1 (5 bases). The CDR3 totals 15 residues. Germline V CDR1 and CDR2: SGHRS, YFSETQ. Trimming removed 3 bases at V and 3 bases at J, with 15 bases between. The chain's CDR3 is CASSWLRRGDTEAFF. As DNA, the CDR3 is TGCGCCAGCAGCTGGCTTCGAAGGGGCGACACTGAAGCTTTCTTT.

The V and J genes are TRBV4-3 and TRBJ1-6, with D perhaps matching TRBD1 (5 bases). The CDR3 contains 14 residues. Germline-derived CDR1 and CDR2 are LGHNA and YSLEER. The germline V and J ends were trimmed by 4 bases and 5 bases, with 9 bases remaining between them. The DNA of the CDR3 is TGCGCCAGCAGCCGGGACGGCAATAATTCACCCCTCCACTTT. Translating it yields CASSRDGNNSPLHF.

The chain is built from TRBV6-2 or TRBV6-3 and TRBJ1-6; a possible D gene is TRBD1 (5 bases). From germline, CDR1 is MNHEY and CDR2 SVGEGT. The CDR3 spans 16 residues. V lost 2 bases, J lost 6 bases, and 14 bases lay in between. For the CDR3, the DNA is TGTGCCAGCAGTTACACCCTTAAGGGGCGTAATTCACCCCTCCACTTT. Protein sequence: CASSYTLKGRNSPLHF.

J is TRBJ1-4 and V is TRBV5-1, with D unclear. The CDR3 covers 13 residues. Germline V lookup: CDR1 SGHRS, CDR2 YFSETQ. The V and J ends lost 1 base and 8 bases respectively, with 9 bases between them. For the CDR3, the DNA is TGCGCCAGCAGCTTGAATATCGGGGAAAAACTGTTTTTT. This gives the protein CASSLNIGEKLFF.

This sequence joins TRBV4-1 and TRBJ1-3; 8 nucleotides agree with TRBD1. Germline lookup yields CDR1 MGHRA and CDR2 YSYEKL. The CDR3 runs to 15 residues. With 1 base clipped from V and 11 bases from J, the junction kept 10 bases outside the gene matches. CDR3 sequence: CASSQGTGRKTAIYF. In DNA form, the CDR3 reads TGCGCCAGCAGCCAAGGGACAGGGAGAAAAACTGCCATATATTTT.

This clone was counted once. The rearrangement uses TRBV27 and TRBJ2-1; perhaps TRBD2 as D (6 bases). V was pared by 5 bases and J by 0 bases, with 11 bases between. Germline V CDR1 and CDR2: MNHEY, SMNVEV (reference sequence). The CDR3 length is 15 residues. In DNA form, the CDR3 reads TGTGCCAGCAGTCGGGACTTAAGCTCCTACAATGAGCAGTTCTTC. Its protein is CASSRDLSSYNEQFF.

The V gene is TRBV7-2, the J gene TRBJ1-3; D might be TRBD1 (5 bases). The V gene lost 5 bases and the J gene lost 4 bases, with 9 bases spanning the gap. The CDR3 has 13 amino acids. The germline V gene has CDR1 SGHTA and CDR2 FQGNSA. The CDR3 coding sequence is TGTGCCAGCAGCCAGGGAGGCGGAAACACCATATATTTT. Encoded protein: CASSQGGGNTIYF. The full variable domain, its missing parts supplied by reference TRBV7-2 and TRBJ1-3, is GAGVSQSPSNKVTEKGKDVELRCDPISGHTALYWYRQSLGQGLEFLIYFQGNSAPDKSGLPSDRFSAERTGGSVSTLTIQRTQQEDSAVYLCASSQGGGNTIYFGEGSWLTVV.